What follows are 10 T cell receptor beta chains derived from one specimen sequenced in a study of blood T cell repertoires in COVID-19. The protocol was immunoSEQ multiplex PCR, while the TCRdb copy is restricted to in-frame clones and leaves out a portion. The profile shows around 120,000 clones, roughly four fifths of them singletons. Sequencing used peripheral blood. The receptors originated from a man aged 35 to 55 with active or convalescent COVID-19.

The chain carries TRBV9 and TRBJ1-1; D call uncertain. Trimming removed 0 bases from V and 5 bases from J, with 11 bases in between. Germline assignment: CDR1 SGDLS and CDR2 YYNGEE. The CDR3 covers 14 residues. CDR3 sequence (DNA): TGTGCCAGCAGCGTAGAGGGAGCGGAGACTGAAGCTTTCTTT. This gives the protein CASSVEGAETEAFF.

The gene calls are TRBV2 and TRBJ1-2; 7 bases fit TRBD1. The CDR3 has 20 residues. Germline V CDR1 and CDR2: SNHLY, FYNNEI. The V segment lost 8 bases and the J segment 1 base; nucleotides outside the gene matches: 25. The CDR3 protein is CASDPDRRAMGGGINYGYTF. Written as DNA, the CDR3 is TGTGCCAGCGACCCGGACAGGAGGGCGATGGGTGGGGGGATTAACTATGGCTACACCTTC. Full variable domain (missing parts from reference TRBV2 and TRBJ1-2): EPEVTQTPSHQVTQMGQEVILRCVPISNHLYFYWYRQILGQKVEFLVSFYNNEISEKSEIFDDQFSVERPDGSNFTLKIRSTKLEDSAMYFCASDPDRRAMGGGINYGYTFGSGTRLTVV.

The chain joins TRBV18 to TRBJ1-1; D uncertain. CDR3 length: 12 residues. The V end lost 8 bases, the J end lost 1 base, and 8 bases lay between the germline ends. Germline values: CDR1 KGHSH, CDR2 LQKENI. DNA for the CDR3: TGTGCCAGCCACGAGGGGAACACTGAAGCTTTCTTT. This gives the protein CASHEGNTEAFF.

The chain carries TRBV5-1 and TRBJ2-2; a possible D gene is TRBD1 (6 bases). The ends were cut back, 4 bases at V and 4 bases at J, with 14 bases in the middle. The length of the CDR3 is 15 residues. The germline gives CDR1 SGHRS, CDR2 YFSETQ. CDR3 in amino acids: CASSLRDTSTGELFF. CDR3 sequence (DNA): TGCGCCAGCAGCCTACGGGACACCAGCACCGGGGAGCTGTTTTTT.

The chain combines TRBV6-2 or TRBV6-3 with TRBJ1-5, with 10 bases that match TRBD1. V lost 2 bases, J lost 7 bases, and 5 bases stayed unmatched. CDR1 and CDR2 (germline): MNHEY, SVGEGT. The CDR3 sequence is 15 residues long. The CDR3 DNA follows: TGTGCCAGCAGTTACGAAGGACAGGGGGACCAGCCCCAGCATTTT. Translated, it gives CASSYEGQGDQPQHF.

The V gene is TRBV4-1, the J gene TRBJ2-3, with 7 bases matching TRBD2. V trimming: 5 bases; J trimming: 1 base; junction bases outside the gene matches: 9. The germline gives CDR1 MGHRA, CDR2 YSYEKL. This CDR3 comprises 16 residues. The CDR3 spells CASSGVSGGGTDTQYF. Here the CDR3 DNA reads TGCGCCAGCAGCGGGGTTTCGGGGGGTGGCACAGATACGCAGTATTTT.

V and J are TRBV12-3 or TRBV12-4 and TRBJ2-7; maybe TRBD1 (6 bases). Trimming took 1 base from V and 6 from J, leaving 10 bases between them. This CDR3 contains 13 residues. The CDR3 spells CASSLDRVSEQYF. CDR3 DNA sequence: TGTGCCAGCAGTTTAGACAGGGTGTCCGAGCAGTACTTC.

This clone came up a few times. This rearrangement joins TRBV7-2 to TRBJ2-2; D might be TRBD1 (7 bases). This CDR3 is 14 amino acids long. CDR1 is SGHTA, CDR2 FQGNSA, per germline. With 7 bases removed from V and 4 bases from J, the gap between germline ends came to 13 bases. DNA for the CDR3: TGTGCCAGCAAAGGACAGGAGGGCACCGGGGAGCTGTTTTTT. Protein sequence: CASKGQEGTGELFF.

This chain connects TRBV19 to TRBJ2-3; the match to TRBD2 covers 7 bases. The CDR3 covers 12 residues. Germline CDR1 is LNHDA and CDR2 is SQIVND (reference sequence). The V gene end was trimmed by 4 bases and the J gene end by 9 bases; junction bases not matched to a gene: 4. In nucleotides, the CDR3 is TGTGCCAGTAGTACCATGGGGGGGACGCAGTATTTT. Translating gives CASSTMGGTQYF.

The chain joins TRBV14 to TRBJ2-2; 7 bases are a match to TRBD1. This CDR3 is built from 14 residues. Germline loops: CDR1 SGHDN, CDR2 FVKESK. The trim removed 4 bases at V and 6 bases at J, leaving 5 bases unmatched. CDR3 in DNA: TGTGCCAGCAGCCCCAGACAGGGACCCGGGGAGCTGTTTTTT. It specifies CASSPRQGPGELFF.